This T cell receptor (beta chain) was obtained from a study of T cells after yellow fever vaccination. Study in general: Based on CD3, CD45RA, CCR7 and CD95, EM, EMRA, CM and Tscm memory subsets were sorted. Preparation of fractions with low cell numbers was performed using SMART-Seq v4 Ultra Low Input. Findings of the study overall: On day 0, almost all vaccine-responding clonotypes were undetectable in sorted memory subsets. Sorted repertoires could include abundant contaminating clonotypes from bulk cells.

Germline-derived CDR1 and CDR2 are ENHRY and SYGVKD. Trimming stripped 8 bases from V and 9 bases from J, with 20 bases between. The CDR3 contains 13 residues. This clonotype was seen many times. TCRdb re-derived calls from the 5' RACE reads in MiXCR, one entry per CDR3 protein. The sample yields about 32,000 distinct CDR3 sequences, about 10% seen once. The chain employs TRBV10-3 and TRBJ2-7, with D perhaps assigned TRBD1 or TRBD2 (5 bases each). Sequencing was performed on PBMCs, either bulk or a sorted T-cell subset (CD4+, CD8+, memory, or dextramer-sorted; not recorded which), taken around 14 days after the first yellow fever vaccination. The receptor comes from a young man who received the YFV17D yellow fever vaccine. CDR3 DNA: TGTGCCATCTCTTTAGGCATGGGGGTCGGGCAGTACGTC. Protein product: CAISLGMGVGQYV.